This T cell receptor beta chain was found in a study of blood T cells in healthy people across ages. Trimming removed 5 bases at V and 4 bases at J, with 20 bases between. This CDR3 is 16 amino acids long. Each of the donors had roughly 9.3 milliliters of peripheral blood drawn into EDTA-treated Vacutainer tubes. In its sample, this clonotype was seen a few times. What it binds is unknown. A J-beta primer mix and a sample-barcoded 5' primer were used in a second PCR of roughly 6 to 11 cycles. One entry per CDR3 protein, called by TCRdb with MiXCR from the 5' RACE reads. The data show hundreds of thousands of distinct CDR3 sequences, 49% seen once. Findings and caveats of the study: Strong correlation existed between TCR beta diversity and naive T cell percentage. Significant beta diversity loss was already apparent by age approximately 40, declining roughly linearly. Lack of knowledge of donor CMV status possibly confounded expanded clonotype changes.

This chain links TRBV12-3 or TRBV12-4 with TRBJ1-2; the D is unclear. Sequencing was carried out using blood. The clonotype originates from an older woman in good health. The CDR3 sequence is CASSPLAQLAGYGYTF. CDR3 nucleotide sequence: TGTGCCAGCAGTCCCCTCGCACAGCTAGCGGGCTATGGCTACACCTTC.